This TCR beta chain originates from a study of human T cells and chemical hapten exposure (dated by TCRdb to the early 2020s). For context, the study as a whole: For sensitization, 2% DPC in acetone was applied to a 2 cm by 2 cm area of upper inner arm skin. Weekly therapeutic DPC doses were additionally applied to the scalp of patients throughout the roughly 25-week study period. Patch testing on the upper back used Finn chambers containing 0.01% DPC, with scoring done after 6 days according to International Contact Dermatitis Research Group standards. Most of the patients in the cohort were female, and the cohort covered alopecia areata with under or over 50% scalp involvement, alopecia totalis and alopecia universalis. Libraries were pooled for sequencing, and variation in per-sample TCR yields was attributed mainly to small differences in library volumes within the pool. In alopecia patients, the study followed how the peripheral blood TCR repertoire changed in vivo over primary and secondary sensitization to diphenylcyclopropenone (DPC), a hapten. Patient blood was sampled pre-sensitization (week 0) and at 2, 6 and about 24 weeks after DPC sensitization. Twenty-nine alopecia patients provided blood for TCR sequencing at one to four time points (pre-sensitization, 2, 6 and 24 weeks). Overall results and qualifications from the work: Repeated subsampling changed both the strength of the expansion versus patch-test correlation and the threshold at which the correlation became significant. Patch test score correlated positively with the number of PT1 expanded TCRs, reaching significance at thresholds 8, 16 and 32 but not at 4. Expanded TCRs formed significantly more large CDR3 similarity clusters than pre-sensitization or healthy control sets, consistent with antigen-driven responses. No change with DPC sensitization was found in the number of TCRs above 1 in 1000 frequency, and no evidence of global repertoire structure alterations was found. All patients had alopecia, a presumed autoimmune disease, so their immune response might differ from that of healthy individuals.

The protocol used for the library was RACE. Sequenced on a NextSeq 500. During library preparation, unique molecular identifiers were attached to individual cDNA molecules so that TCRs could be counted in a quantitative, reproducible way. Both TCR alpha and TCR beta chains were sequenced from each blood RNA sample. The published analysis was carried out like this. The median number of TCRs per sample was around 100,000, ranging from roughly 20,000 to 690,600. V, J and CDR3 annotation of the TCR reads was carried out using the Decombinator software suite. For PS versus PT1 abundance plots, all samples were subsampled to the same number of TCRs (28,000). Expanded TCRs were defined as absent before sensitization and observed at least eight times at the 2-week time point. Using fastp at Q25 and MiXCR, TCRdb reprocessed the public reads and kept productive beta chains. Each entry merges the rows of one CDR3 protein and shows their most common DNA and genes. The V and J calls and clone size are TCRdb's, not the authors'. Counted in this sample were over 65,000 distinct CDR3 sequences; around a tenth of them appeared once. Roughly 1.4% of the sample is held by the ten biggest clonotypes.

Comments on this clonotype: The antigen it binds to is not known. One base away there is no much larger clone; base qualities are not given.

Counted from cysteine to phenylalanine, this CDR3 has 16 amino acids. CDR3 DNA is the only sequence kept; it has 48 bases, read in frame from the first base. V and J are trimmed by 0 bases and 7 bases, and the gene matches miss 4 bases of the junction. What the time point label conveys for this sample: patch test 2, 6 weeks after DPC sensitization. The treatment or condition label for this specimen denotes: therapeutic diphenylcyclopropenone sensitization with weekly scalp DPC. Blood at each patch-test visit was drawn before the patch test was applied. Eligible patients were aged 18 to 70, diagnosed with alopecia, deemed suitable for DPC therapy, and excluded if pregnant. Total RNA was extracted from unfractionated whole blood collected in Tempus Blood RNA tubes.

The sample was whole blood, taken in connection with sensitization to the hapten diphenylcyclopropenone (DPC). The sequence links TRBV5-7 to TRBJ2-1; 13 of the junction bases match TRBD2. TRBV5-7 is flagged as an ORF with uncertain function. The clonotype was recovered from a man in his late teens or twenties with alopecia areata. Some clones in this sample may be carry-over from other donors' samples. At the DNA level, the sequence is TGTGCCAGCAGCTTGGAACTAGCGGGGGGGCATAATGAGCAGTTCTTC. It translates as CASSLELAGGHNEQFF.